These T cell receptor beta chains were read from a single sample in a study of OX40 agonist ivuxolimab in advanced cancers. Using immunoSEQ multiplex PCR, the repertoire was profiled, and TCRdb retains in-frame clones only, with some absent. The sample consists of tens of thousands of clones, roughly 86% of them appearing once. The material sequenced was CD4+ or CD8+ T cells sorted from blood, taken in a trial of the OX40 agonist ivuxolimab. These TCRs come from an adult with an advanced solid tumor such as melanoma, head and neck, liver or kidney cancer. CDR3s include the opening cysteine and the closing phenylalanine or tryptophan. The D gene is left open where the match is weak. Not all rows give a size; the values are once, few, many and, for expanded clones, a class.

V gene	J gene	clone size	D gene	CDR3 DNA	CDR3 protein
TRBV9	TRBJ2-3	once	-	TGTGCCAGCAGCGACAGGGATAGCACAGATACGCAGTATTTT	CASSDRDSTDTQYF
TRBV9	TRBJ2-5	once	-	TGTGCCAGCAGCTACGGACTGAGCGGGGAGACCCAGTACTTC	CASSYGLSGETQYF
TRBV27	TRBJ1-5	-	-	TGTGCCAGCAGTTGGTCCGGGGGGAGAAGCAATCAGCCCCAGCATTTT	CASSWSGGRSNQPQHF
TRBV5-1	TRBJ2-3	-	-	TGCGCCAGCAGCTTGCAGGGTCTTTATAGCACAGATACGCAGTATTTT	CASSLQGLYSTDTQYF
TRBV27	TRBJ2-1	-	TRBD1	TGTGCCAGCAGTTCGGGGACAGCTTTTAATGAGCAGTTCTTC	CASSSGTAFNEQFF
TRBV5-6	TRBJ2-5	-	-	TGTGCCAGCAGCTTGGCTCGACAGAGAAAAGAGACCCAGTACTTC	CASSLARQRKETQYF
TRBV30	TRBJ2-1	-	-	TGTGCCTGGACACAGGGAGTCAATGAGCAGTTCTTC	CAWTQGVNEQFF
TRBV6-5	TRBJ2-7	once	TRBD2	TGTGCCAGCAGTTACACGGGGGGAATCTACGAGCAGTACTTC	CASSYTGGIYEQYF
TRBV19	TRBJ2-7	few	TRBD1	TGTGCCAGTAGTGTAGGGACAGATCCCTTCTACGAGCAGTACTTC	CASSVGTDPFYEQYF
TRBV5-6	TRBJ1-2	-	TRBD1	TGTGCCAGCAGCCACAGAAACAGGGGTACCTATGGCTACACCTTC	CASSHRNRGTYGYTF
TRBV29-1	TRBJ2-5	-	-	TGCAGCGTTGAAGGGACAGACTCACTGTACCAAGAGACCCAGTACTTC	CSVEGTDSLYQETQYF
TRBV6-6	TRBJ2-3	-	-	TGTGCCAGCAGTTACTATCGGGGGAGCACAGATACGCAGTATTTT	CASSYYRGSTDTQYF
TRBV5-1	TRBJ1-1	-	-	TGCGCCAGCAGCTTCCGGGATTTGAACACTGAAGCTTTCTTT	CASSFRDLNTEAFF
TRBV14	TRBJ2-6	-	-	TGTGCCAGCAGCCAAGCCCGGTTGGGACGGAGCTCTGGGGCCAACGTCCTGACTTTC	CASSQARLGRSSGANVLTF
TRBV30	TRBJ1-3	-	TRBD1	TGTGCCTGGAGAGTCTACCGGACAGGGACTGGAAACACCATATATTTT	CAWRVYRTGTGNTIYF
TRBV7-9	TRBJ2-7	-	TRBD1	TGTGCCAGCAGCTATACGACAGGGCCCTCCTACGAGCAGTACTTC	CASSYTTGPSYEQYF
TRBV7-8	TRBJ2-5	-	TRBD2	TGTGCCAGCAGCTACCGACTAGCGGGGGTTAAAGAGACCCAGTACTTC	CASSYRLAGVKETQYF
TRBV5-5	TRBJ2-1	-	-	TGTGCCAGCAGCCGTGGCGGGGATGAGCAGTTCTTC	CASSRGGDEQFF
TRBV6-1	TRBJ2-7	-	TRBD1	TGTGCCAGCAGTGCAGGGGGCGCCCCAGGGTACGAGCAGTACTTC	CASSAGGAPGYEQYF
TRBV7-8	TRBJ1-6	few	-	TGTGCCAGCAGCCCTGGGAGATCGAGAAGCTCACCCCTCCACTTT	CASSPGRSRSSPLHF
TRBV7-2	TRBJ2-2	-	-	TGTGCCAGCAGCCCCGTCGGGGGGCTCTACACCGGGGAGCTGTTTTTT	CASSPVGGLYTGELFF
TRBV5-1	TRBJ1-1	-	TRBD1	TGCGCCAGCAGCTTGGCCGAGACAGGGGGCCGGGCTGAAGCTTTCTTT	CASSLAETGGRAEAFF
TRBV7-2	TRBJ2-3	-	TRBD2	TGTGCCAGCAGCTCTCTAGCGGGGGCAGATACGCAGTATTTT	CASSSLAGADTQYF
TRBV7-9	TRBJ2-2	-	-	TGTGCCAGCAGCTTCAGCGGGCTGAACACCGGGGAGCTGTTTTTT	CASSFSGLNTGELFF
TRBV11-2	TRBJ2-1	-	TRBD1	TGTGCCAGCAGCCCGACAGGGTCGATCTACAATGAGCAGTTCTTC	CASSPTGSIYNEQFF
TRBV10-3	TRBJ2-7	-	-	TGTGCCATCAGTGAGACAGGAATCTACGAGCAGTACTTC	CAISETGIYEQYF
TRBV29-1	TRBJ2-1	-	-	TGCAGCGTTGAATTAGGTAGCTCCTACAATGAGCAGTTCTTC	CSVELGSSYNEQFF
TRBV27	TRBJ1-2	once	TRBD1	TGTGCCAGCGGATACGGGACAGGGGACTATGGCTACACCTTC	CASGYGTGDYGYTF
TRBV7-9	TRBJ2-2	-	-	TGTGCCAGCAGCGACCCACGTGGGGTCGGGACCGGGGAGCTGTTTTTT	CASSDPRGVGTGELFF
TRBV11-2	TRBJ2-7	-	TRBD1	TGTGCCAGCAGCCCGGGACAGGGCAGGGAGCAGTACTTC	CASSPGQGREQYF
TRBV4-1	TRBJ2-1	-	TRBD2	TGCGCCAGCAGCCAAGATCTTAGCGGGGCTTCCAATGAGCAGTTCTTC	CASSQDLSGASNEQFF
TRBV19	TRBJ2-2	once	-	TGTGCCAGTAGTGTCGGGGCTAACACCGGGGAGCTGTTTTTT	CASSVGANTGELFF
TRBV2	TRBJ2-4	-	-	TGTGCCAGCACCAAAAACATTCAGTACTTC	CASTKNIQYF
TRBV11-2	TRBJ2-7	-	-	TGTGCCAGCAGCTTACGCAGGTCTTCCTACGAGCAGTACTTC	CASSLRRSSYEQYF
TRBV6-1	TRBJ1-2	few	-	TGTGCCAGCCAGACAGACCTCTATGGCTACACCTTC	CASQTDLYGYTF
TRBV9	TRBJ2-3	-	TRBD2	TGTGCCAGCAGCGTAGGGACTAGCGGGGGGGCAGCAGATACGCAGTATTTT	CASSVGTSGGAADTQYF
TRBV7-6	TRBJ2-1	-	TRBD2	TGTGCCAGCAGCTTAGCGCAGAGCGGGGGGTCCCATGAGCAGTTCTTC	CASSLAQSGGSHEQFF
TRBV7-9	TRBJ1-2	-	-	TGTGCCAGCAGTTTAGGTCCGGGGAACTATGGCTACACCTTC	CASSLGPGNYGYTF
TRBV4-2	TRBJ2-2	-	-	TGTGCCAGCAGCCAAGAGAGGGCCGGGGAGCTGTTTTTT	CASSQERAGELFF
TRBV27	TRBJ2-3	-	-	TGTGCCAGCAGTTGGCAGGCCACAGATACGCAGTATTTT	CASSWQATDTQYF
TRBV28	TRBJ1-1	-	TRBD1	TGTGCCAGCAGTTTCGGGACAGGGTTGCCTGAAGCTTTCTTT	CASSFGTGLPEAFF
TRBV7-9	TRBJ1-5	-	TRBD1	TGTGCCAGCAGCTTAATCCCCTCGACAGGGGATCAGCCCCAGCATTTT	CASSLIPSTGDQPQHF
TRBV29-1	TRBJ1-2	-	-	TGCAGCGTTGAGGGTAGGGGGAGCTATGGCTACACCTTC	CSVEGRGSYGYTF
TRBV7-6	TRBJ2-3	-	TRBD2	TGTGCCAGCAGCTTATTCAAGGGACTAGCGGGGGGAGATACGCAGTATTTT	CASSLFKGLAGGDTQYF
TRBV4-1	TRBJ1-2	once	TRBD1	TGCGCCAGCAGGGACCGGGACAGCCCCAACTATGGCTACACCTTC	CASRDRDSPNYGYTF
TRBV19	TRBJ2-7	-	-	TGTGCCAGTAAAGGTCAGGGGATCGACGAGCAGTACTTC	CASKGQGIDEQYF
TRBV6-4	TRBJ2-3	-	TRBD2	TGTGCCAGCAGTGTACTAGCGGGGTATAGCACAGATACGCAGTATTTT	CASSVLAGYSTDTQYF
TRBV4-1	TRBJ2-4	-	-	TGCGCCAGCAGCCAACAGGGTGCCCAAAACATTCAGTACTTC	CASSQQGAQNIQYF
TRBV4-2	TRBJ2-7	-	TRBD1	TGTGCCAGCAGCCAAGAATGGGGACAGAACCTCTACGAGCAGTACTTC	CASSQEWGQNLYEQYF
TRBV27	TRBJ1-2	-	-	TGTGCCAGCAGCCCTGGGGGCCCCTCAACTAACTATGGCTACACCTTC	CASSPGGPSTNYGYTF
TRBV27	TRBJ2-3	-	TRBD2	TGTGCCAGCAGTTTTGGGACTAGCGGGACAGATACGCAGTATTTT	CASSFGTSGTDTQYF
TRBV11-2	TRBJ2-1	-	-	TGTGCCAGCAGCTTAGGGGGGGATACGCCCTACAATGAGCAGTTCTTC	CASSLGGDTPYNEQFF
TRBV27	TRBJ1-1	-	-	TGTGCCAGCAGTCCCCTCCCCATTGGGGACACTGAAGCTTTCTTT	CASSPLPIGDTEAFF